This is a list of T cell receptor beta chains from one sample in a study of a mutant IDH1 vaccine in newly diagnosed glioma. The method was immunoSEQ multiplex PCR; TCRdb's version includes in-frame clones alone and lacks a portion of them. Among under 65,000 clones listed, over 60% were seen once. Sequencing used PBMCs, obtained from a glioma patient treated with radiotherapy, temozolomide or both. These receptors came from a woman aged 40 to 50 with glioma. The CDR3 runs from the conserved cysteine through the conserved F or W.

v_call	cdr3_aa
TRBV4-2	CASSQSSLSNEQYF
TRBV19	CASTPGQGVTGELFF
TRBV6-5	CASSPGHNQPQHF
TRBV5-1	CASSLGPGGSVEAFF
TRBV4-1	CASSQAGTGWGNQPQHF
TRBV5-1	CASSGQGSGTEAFF
TRBV30	CAWSQPGGVYEQYF
TRBV30	CAWSGGSPLHF
TRBV6-5	CASSYSGQVKFYEQYF
TRBV7-9	CASSLAGGTQFF
TRBV6-1	CASSTKGLVIYEQYF
TRBV6-5	CASGLWRNTEAFF
TRBV19	CASSMRRGSINSPLHF
TRBV13	CASSRQGTWTDTQYF
TRBV19	CASSIDRWGGGYTF
TRBV9	CASSVAQVGHSGANVLTF
TRBV2	CAAVTGNGYTF
TRBV30	CAWSSLNTANEQFF
TRBV27	CASSLTFSPQGAGEKLFF
TRBV4-1	CASSGNTIYF
TRBV5-4	CASSKGLAGASSGANVLTF
TRBV5-1	CASSFRFSGSPNTEAFF
TRBV27	CASSLHPGYPGSGANVLTF
TRBV5-6	CASREGRSRMNTEAFF
TRBV5-5	CASSLAGGTGAYEQYF
TRBV10-1	CASSESFRGSSYNEQFF
TRBV10-1	CASSGDTQRETQYF
TRBV6-6	CASSPGQGIVADTQYF
TRBV6-1	CAIGTGGGTQHF
TRBV2	CASSSGTSGGRREQYF
TRBV6-5	CASSLAGPNEQFF